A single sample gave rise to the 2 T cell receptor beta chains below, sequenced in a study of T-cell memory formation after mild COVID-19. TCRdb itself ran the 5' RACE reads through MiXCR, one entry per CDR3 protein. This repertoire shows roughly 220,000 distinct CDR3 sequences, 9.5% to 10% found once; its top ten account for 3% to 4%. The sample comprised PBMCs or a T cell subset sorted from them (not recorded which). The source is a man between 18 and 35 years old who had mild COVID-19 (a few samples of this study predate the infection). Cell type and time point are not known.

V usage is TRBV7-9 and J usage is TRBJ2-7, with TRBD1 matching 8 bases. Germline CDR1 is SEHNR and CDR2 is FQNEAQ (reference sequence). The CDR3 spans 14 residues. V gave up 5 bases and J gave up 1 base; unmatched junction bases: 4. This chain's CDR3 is CASSATGASYEQYF. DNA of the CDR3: TGTGCCAGCAGCGCGACAGGGGCATCCTACGAGCAGTACTTC.

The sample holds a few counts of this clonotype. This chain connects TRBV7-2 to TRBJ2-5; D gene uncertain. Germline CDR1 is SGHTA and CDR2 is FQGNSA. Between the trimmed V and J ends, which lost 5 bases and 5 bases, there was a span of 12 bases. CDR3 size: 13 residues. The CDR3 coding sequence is TGTGCCAGCAGCAGAGCCGAGGAGGAGACCCAGTACTTC. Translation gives CASSRAEEETQYF.